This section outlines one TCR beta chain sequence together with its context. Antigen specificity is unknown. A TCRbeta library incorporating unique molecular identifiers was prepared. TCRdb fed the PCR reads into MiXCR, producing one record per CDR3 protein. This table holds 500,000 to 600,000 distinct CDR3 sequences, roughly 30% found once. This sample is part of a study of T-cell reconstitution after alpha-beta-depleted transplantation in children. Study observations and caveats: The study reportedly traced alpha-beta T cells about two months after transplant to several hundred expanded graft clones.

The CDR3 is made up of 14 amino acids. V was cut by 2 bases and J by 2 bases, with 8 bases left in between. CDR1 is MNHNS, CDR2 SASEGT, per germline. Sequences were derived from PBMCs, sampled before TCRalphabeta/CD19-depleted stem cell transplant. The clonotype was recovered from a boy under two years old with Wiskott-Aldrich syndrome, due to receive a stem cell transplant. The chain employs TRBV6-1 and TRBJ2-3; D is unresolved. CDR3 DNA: TGTGCCAGCAGTGAAAGGAGTGTCACAGATACGCAGTATTTT. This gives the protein CASSERSVTDTQYF.